This T cell receptor (beta chain) was found in a study of blood T cell repertoires in COVID-19. With 3 bases removed from V and 0 bases from J, the gap between germline ends came to 5 bases. This CDR3 comprises 14 residues. Germline V lookup: CDR1 MNHNS, CDR2 SASEGT. Living in 20 to 30 US areas, the participants were between roughly 18 and 89 years of age. The authors' processing: Reference gene primers were amplified, and this amplification served to estimate nucleated cell counts. The assay was immunoSEQ multiplex PCR, and TCRdb's table has in-frame clones only and misses some. That table is the source of V, J and clone size, and D and trimming were worked out from the DNA. The repertoire has over 300,000 clones, 80% to 90% of them found once; the top ten carry about 2%.

The receptor was derived from a young man who had recovered from COVID-19. The source material was PBMCs or T cells enriched from blood (not recorded which). The J gene is TRBJ2-2, the V gene TRBV6-1; D is unclear. The CDR3 sequence is CASSETSNTGELFF. The CDR3, as DNA: TGTGCCAGCAGTGAGACATCGAACACCGGGGAGCTGTTTTTT.